Presented here are 3 T cell receptor beta chains from one specimen sequenced in a study of shared clonotypes between healthy human individuals. Method: immunoSEQ multiplex PCR; TCRdb's copy keeps in-frame clones and lacks some. The sample consists of 1.4 million to 1.5 million clones, about 96% of them appearing once. Sequenced material: naive CD4+ T cells sorted from blood. Subset of the sample: CD45RA+ positively selected. These receptors were taken from a man younger than 40 in good health.

This clone has just one count. The chain combines TRBV19 with TRBJ1-2, with no clear D. The CDR3 extends over 13 amino acids. V lost 8 bases and J 1 base, leaving 11 bases between the germline ends. CDR1 LNHDA and CDR2 SQIVND come from the germline V gene (reference sequence). CDR3 nucleotides: TGTGCCAGTCAAAATTGGGGTAACTATGGCTACACCTTC. It encodes CASQNWGNYGYTF.

The DNA for the CDR3 is TGTGCCAGCAGCCCCCCCCGGGGGAGGGCCTTTTCCGAGACCCAGTACTTC. Encoded protein: CASSPPRGRAFSETQYF. The V and J genes are TRBV7-2 and TRBJ2-5; TRBD2 aligns across 7 bases. The CDR3 loop spans 17 amino acids. Germline assignment: CDR1 SGHTA and CDR2 FQGNSA. The J segment lost 5 bases and the V segment lost 5 bases, leaving 17 bases of the junction unmatched.

J is TRBJ1-1 and V is TRBV18, with D hard to call. The CDR3 contains 14 residues. CDR1 is KGHSH and CDR2 is LQKENI in the germline V gene. V was pared by 3 bases and J by 6 bases, with 14 bases between. The CDR3 spells CASSPRARDAEAFF. DNA of the CDR3: TGTGCCAGCTCACCCCGGGCAAGGGATGCTGAAGCTTTCTTT.